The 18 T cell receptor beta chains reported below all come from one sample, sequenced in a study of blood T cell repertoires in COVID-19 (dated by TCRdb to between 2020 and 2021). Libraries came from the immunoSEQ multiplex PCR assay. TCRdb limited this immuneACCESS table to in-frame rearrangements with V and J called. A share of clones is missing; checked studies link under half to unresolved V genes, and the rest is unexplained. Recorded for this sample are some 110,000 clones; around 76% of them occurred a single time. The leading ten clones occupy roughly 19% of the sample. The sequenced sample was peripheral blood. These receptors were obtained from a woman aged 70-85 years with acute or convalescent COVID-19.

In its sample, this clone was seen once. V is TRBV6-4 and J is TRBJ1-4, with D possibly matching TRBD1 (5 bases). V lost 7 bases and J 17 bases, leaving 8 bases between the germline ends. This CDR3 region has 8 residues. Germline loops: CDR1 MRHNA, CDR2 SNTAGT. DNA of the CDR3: TGTGCCAGCAATAGGGGCTTTTTT. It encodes CASNRGFF.

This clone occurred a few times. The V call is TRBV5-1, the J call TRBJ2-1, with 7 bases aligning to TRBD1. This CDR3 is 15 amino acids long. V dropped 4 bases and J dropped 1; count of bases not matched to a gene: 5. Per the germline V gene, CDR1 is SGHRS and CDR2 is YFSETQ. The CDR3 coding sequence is TGCGCCAGCAGCACCGGGACAGCTTCCTACAATGAGCAGTTCTTC. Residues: CASSTGTASYNEQFF.

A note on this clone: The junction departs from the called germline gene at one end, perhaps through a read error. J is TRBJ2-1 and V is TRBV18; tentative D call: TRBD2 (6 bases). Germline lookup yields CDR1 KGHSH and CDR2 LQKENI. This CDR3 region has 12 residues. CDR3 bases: TGTGCCAGCTCACCGGGAGGCTATGAACAGTTCTTC. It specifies CASSPGGYEQFF.

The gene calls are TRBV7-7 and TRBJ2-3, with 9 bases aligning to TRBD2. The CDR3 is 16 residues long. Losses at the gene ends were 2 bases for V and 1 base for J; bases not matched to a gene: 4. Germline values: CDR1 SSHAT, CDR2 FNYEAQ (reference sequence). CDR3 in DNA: TGTGCCAGCAGCTTAAGGGCTAGCGGGGGCACAGATACGCAGTATTTT. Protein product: CASSLRASGGTDTQYF.

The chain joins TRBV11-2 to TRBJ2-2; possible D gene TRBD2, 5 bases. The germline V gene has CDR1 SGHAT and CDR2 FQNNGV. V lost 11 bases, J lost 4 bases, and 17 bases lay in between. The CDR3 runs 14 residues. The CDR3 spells CAGSRGYGTGELFF. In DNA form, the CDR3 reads TGTGCCGGATCAAGAGGGTACGGCACCGGGGAGCTGTTTTTT.

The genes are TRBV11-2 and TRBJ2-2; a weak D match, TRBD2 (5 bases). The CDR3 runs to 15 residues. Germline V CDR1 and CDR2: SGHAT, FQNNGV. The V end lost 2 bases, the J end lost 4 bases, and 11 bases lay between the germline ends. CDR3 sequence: CASSLLLAVTGELFF. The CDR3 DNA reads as TGTGCCAGCAGCTTACTCCTAGCTGTCACCGGGGAGCTGTTTTTT.

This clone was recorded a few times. The CDR3 spells CAWSAGQGSAFF. The DNA of the CDR3 is TGTGCCTGGAGTGCGGGACAGGGAAGCGCTTTCTTT. J is TRBJ1-1 and V is TRBV30; 9 bases are shared with TRBD1. The CDR3 totals 12 residues. Per the germline V gene, CDR1 is GTSNPN and CDR2 is SVGIG (reference sequence). V trimming: 1 base; J trimming: 11 bases; junction bases outside the gene matches: 5.

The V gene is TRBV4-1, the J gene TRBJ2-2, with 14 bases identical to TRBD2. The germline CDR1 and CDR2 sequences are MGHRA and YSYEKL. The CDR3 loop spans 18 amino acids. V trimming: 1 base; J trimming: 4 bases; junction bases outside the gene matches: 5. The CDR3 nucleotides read TGCGCCAGCAGCCAAGGGATGGGACTAGCGGGAGTCACCGGGGAGCTGTTTTTT. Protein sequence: CASSQGMGLAGVTGELFF.

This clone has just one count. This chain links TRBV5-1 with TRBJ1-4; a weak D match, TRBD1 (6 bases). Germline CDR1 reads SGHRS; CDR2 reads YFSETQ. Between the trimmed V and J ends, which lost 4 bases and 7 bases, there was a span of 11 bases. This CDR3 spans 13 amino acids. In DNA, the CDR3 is TGCGCCAGCAGCAAACAGGGCAGTGAAAAACTGTTTTTT. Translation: CASSKQGSEKLFF.

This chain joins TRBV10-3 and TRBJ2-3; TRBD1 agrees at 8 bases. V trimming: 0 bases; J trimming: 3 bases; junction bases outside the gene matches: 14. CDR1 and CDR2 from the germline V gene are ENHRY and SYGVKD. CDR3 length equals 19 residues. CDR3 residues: CAISESTRATGATTDTQYF. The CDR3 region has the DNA TGTGCCATCAGTGAGTCTACCAGGGCGACAGGGGCTACGACAGATACGCAGTATTTT.

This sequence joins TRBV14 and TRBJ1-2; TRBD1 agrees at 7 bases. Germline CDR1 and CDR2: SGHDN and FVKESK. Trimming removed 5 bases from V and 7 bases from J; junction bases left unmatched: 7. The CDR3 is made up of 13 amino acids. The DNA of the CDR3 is TGTGCCAGCAGCGCCCGACAGGGACTTGGCTACACCTTC. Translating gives CASSARQGLGYTF.

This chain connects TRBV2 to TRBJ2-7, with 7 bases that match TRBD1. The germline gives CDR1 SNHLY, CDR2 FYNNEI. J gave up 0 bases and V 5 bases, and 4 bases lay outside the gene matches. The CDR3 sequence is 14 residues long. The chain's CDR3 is CASSSQGTSYEQYF. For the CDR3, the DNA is TGTGCCAGCAGTTCACAGGGGACCTCCTACGAGCAGTACTTC.

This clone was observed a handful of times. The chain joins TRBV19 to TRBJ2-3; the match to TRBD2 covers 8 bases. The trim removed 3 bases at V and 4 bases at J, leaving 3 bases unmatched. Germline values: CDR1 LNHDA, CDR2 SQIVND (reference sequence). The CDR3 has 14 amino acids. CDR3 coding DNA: TGTGCCAGTAGTATCCCGGGGGGGCCAGATACGCAGTATTTT. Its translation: CASSIPGGPDTQYF.

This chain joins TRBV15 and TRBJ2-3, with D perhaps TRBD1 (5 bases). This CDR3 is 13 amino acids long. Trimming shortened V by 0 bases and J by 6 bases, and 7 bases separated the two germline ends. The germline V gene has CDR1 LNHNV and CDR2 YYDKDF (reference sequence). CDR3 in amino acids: CATSRDRQDTQYF. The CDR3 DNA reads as TGTGCCACCAGCAGAGATCGACAGGATACGCAGTATTTT. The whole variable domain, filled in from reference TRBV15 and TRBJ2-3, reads DAMVIQNPRYQVTQFGKPVTLSCSQTLNHNVMYWYQQKSSQAPKLLFHYYDKDFNNEADTPDNFQSRRPNTSFCFLDIRSPGLGDTAMYLCATSRDRQDTQYFGPGTRLTVL.

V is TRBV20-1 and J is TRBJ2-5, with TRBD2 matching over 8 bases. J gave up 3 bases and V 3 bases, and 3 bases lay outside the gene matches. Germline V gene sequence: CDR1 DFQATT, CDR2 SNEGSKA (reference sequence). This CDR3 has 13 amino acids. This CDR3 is CSASSGAKETQYF. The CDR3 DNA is TGCAGTGCTAGTAGCGGGGCGAAAGAGACCCAGTACTTC.

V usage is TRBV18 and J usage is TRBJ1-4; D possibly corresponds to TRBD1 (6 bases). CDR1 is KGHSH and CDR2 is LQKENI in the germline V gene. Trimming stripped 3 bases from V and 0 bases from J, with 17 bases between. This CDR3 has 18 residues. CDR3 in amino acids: CASSPITGFATTNEKLFF. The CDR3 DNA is TGTGCCAGCTCACCCATTACAGGGTTTGCGACAACTAATGAAAAACTGTTTTTT.

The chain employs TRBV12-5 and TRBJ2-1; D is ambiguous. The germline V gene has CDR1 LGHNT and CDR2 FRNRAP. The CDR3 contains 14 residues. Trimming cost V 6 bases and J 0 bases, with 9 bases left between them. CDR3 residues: CASGPSNSYNEQFF. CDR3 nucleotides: TGTGCTAGTGGACCGAGCAACTCCTACAATGAGCAGTTCTTC.

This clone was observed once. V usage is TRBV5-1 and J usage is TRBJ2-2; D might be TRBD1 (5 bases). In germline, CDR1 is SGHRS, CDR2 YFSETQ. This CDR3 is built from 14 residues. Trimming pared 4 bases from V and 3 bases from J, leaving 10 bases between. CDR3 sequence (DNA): TGCGCCAGCAGCCCCCAGGGTTACACCGGGGAGCTGTTTTTT. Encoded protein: CASSPQGYTGELFF.